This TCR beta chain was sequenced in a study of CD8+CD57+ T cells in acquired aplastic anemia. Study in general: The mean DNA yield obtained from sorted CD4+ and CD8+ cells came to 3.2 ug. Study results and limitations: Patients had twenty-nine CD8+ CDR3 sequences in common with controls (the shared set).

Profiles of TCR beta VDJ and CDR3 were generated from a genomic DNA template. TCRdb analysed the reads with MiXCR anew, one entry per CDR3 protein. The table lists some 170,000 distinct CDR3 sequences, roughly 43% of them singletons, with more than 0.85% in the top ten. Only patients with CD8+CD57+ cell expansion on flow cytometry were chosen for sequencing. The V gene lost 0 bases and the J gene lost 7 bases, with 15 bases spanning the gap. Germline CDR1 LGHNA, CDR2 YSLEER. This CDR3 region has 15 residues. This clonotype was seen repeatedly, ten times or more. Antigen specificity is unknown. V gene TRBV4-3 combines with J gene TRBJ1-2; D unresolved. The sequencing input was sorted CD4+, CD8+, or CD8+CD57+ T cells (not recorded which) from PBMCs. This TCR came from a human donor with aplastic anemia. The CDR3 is CASSQDVAVLGGYTF. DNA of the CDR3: TGCGCCAGCAGCCAAGATGTAGCCGTTTTGGGTGGCTACACCTTC.